These 32 T cell receptor beta chains were all obtained from the same sample, sequenced in a study of shared clonotypes between healthy human individuals. Some clones are missing from TCRdb's copy, which holds only in-frame ones; the method was immunoSEQ multiplex PCR. This table holds roughly 1,000,000 clones, more than 75% found once. The material sequenced was memory CD4+ T cells from PBMCs. Stated subset: CD45RA-negative fraction. The receptors were gathered from a man younger than 30 in good health. Some clones in this sample may be carry-over from other donors' samples.

To note about this clone: A much larger clone lies one base from this, so it may be a read error. The chain employs TRBV7-2 and TRBJ1-2; TRBD1 agrees at 8 bases. The CDR3 length is 13 residues. V lost 2 bases to trimming and J lost 6 bases; unmatched junction nucleotides: 2. Germline V lookup: CDR1 SGHTA, CDR2 FQGNSA. CDR3 region: CASSLSGGDGYTF. CDR3 nucleotide sequence: TGTGCCAGCAGCTTATCAGGGGGCGATGGCTACACCTTC. The full variable domain, completed using reference TRBV7-2 and TRBJ1-2, is GAGVSQSPSNKVTEKGKDVELRCDPISGHTALYWYRQSLGQGLEFLIYFQGNSAPDKSGLPSDRFSAERTGGSVSTLTIQRTQQEDSAVYLCASSLSGGDGYTFGSGTRLTVV.

The gene calls are TRBV5-1 and TRBJ2-5, with a possible D match to TRBD2 (5 bases). The CDR3 length is 14 residues. Trimming removed 3 bases from V and 2 bases from J, with 11 bases in between. CDR1 SGHRS and CDR2 YFSETQ come from the germline V gene. The CDR3 DNA reads TGCGCCAGCAGCTCCCAGTCGGGGCAAGAGACCCAGTACTTC. It encodes CASSSQSGQETQYF.

This chain connects TRBV4-3 to TRBJ2-1; 9 positions agree with TRBD2. Germline CDR1 reads LGHNA; CDR2 reads YSLEER. J was trimmed by 8 bases and V by 2 bases; bases with no gene match: 10. The CDR3 spans 16 residues. The CDR3 DNA reads as TGCGCCAGCAGCCAACCGATAGCGGGGGATAGGCATGAGCAGTTCTTC. Its protein product is CASSQPIAGDRHEQFF.

The chain links TRBV7-9 to TRBJ2-2; D is possibly TRBD2 (5 bases). The length of the CDR3 is 16 residues. Germline V gene sequence: CDR1 SEHNR, CDR2 FQNEAQ (reference sequence). V lost 0 bases and J 5 bases, leaving 13 bases between the germline ends. The CDR3 region is CASSLAIPGETGELFF. DNA for the CDR3: TGTGCCAGCAGCTTAGCGATCCCTGGGGAGACCGGGGAGCTGTTTTTT.

This chain links TRBV18 with TRBJ1-1; D not certain. The CDR3 consists of 15 residues. Trimming took 5 bases from V and 6 from J, leaving 19 bases between them. In germline, CDR1 is KGHSH, CDR2 LQKENI. The CDR3 nucleotides are TGTGCCAGCTCATCAACGAGCAGGACCGACGCTGAAGCTTTCTTT. It translates to CASSSTSRTDAEAFF.

The V gene is TRBV10-3, the J gene TRBJ2-1; D is perhaps TRBD2 (6 bases). Deletions cut 4 bases from V and 7 bases from J, with 14 bases between. Germline loops: CDR1 ENHRY, CDR2 SYGVKD. This CDR3 is built from 14 residues. The CDR3 nucleotides read TGTGCCATCAGTGGGGGCGGGGCTGTGAATGAGCAGTTCTTC. Translation: CAISGGGAVNEQFF.

The chain uses TRBV11-2 and TRBJ2-7; maybe TRBD2 (7 bases). The germline V gene has CDR1 SGHAT and CDR2 FQNNGV. Trimming removed 3 bases at V and 2 bases at J, with 23 bases between. The CDR3 spans 18 residues. The CDR3 DNA sequence: TGTGCCAGCAGCTTCCAGAGAAAGGGGGGGAAACCGGCCTACGAGCAGTACTTC. Its translation is CASSFQRKGGKPAYEQYF.

The rearrangement uses TRBV14 and TRBJ2-7; D call uncertain. V lost 1 base to trimming and J lost 3 bases, with 10 bases between them. The CDR3 length is 14 residues. Germline V lookup: CDR1 SGHDN, CDR2 FVKESK. CDR3 DNA: TGTGCCAGCAGCCAAGGGCGAGCCATCTACGAGCAGTACTTC. Protein product: CASSQGRAIYEQYF.

V is TRBV7-9 and J is TRBJ1-5; D possibly corresponds to TRBD1 (6 bases). The CDR3 runs 15 residues. Germline V lookup: CDR1 SEHNR, CDR2 FQNEAQ (reference sequence). The V and J ends lost 5 bases and 6 bases respectively, with 17 bases between them. CDR3 bases: TGTGCCAGCAGCCCTCCCCCAGGGGTAGGTCAGCCCCAGCATTTT. Protein product: CASSPPPGVGQPQHF.

The V gene is TRBV6-5, the J gene TRBJ1-3, with D hard to call. V was pared by 6 bases and J by 0 bases, with 12 bases between. The length of the CDR3 is 15 residues. Germline V gene sequence: CDR1 MNHEY, CDR2 SVGAGI. The CDR3 nucleotides are TGTGCCAGCAGATTACATCAGTACTCTGGAAACACCATATATTTT. Its protein product is CASRLHQYSGNTIYF.

The chain links TRBV7-9 to TRBJ2-5; 7 bases agree with TRBD1. Germline V gene data show CDR1 as SEHNR and CDR2 as FQNEAQ (reference sequence). This CDR3 region has 19 residues. V was clipped by 5 bases and J by 2 bases; unmatched bases: 20. This CDR3 reads CASSPGDSRTIARQETQYF. CDR3 in DNA: TGTGCCAGCAGCCCAGGGGACAGCCGAACCATAGCCAGACAAGAGACCCAGTACTTC.

The chain is built from TRBV6-5 and TRBJ1-2; unclear D gene. Trimming stripped 7 bases from V and 8 bases from J, with 20 bases between. This CDR3 has 14 residues. Looked up from germline, CDR1 is MNHEY and CDR2 is SVGAGI. CDR3 loop: CASTSRGNRRGYTF. The CDR3, as DNA: TGTGCCAGCACCAGCAGAGGGAACCGGAGGGGCTACACCTTC.

V and J are TRBV6-6 and TRBJ1-2; TRBD1 agrees at 8 bases. Germline lookup yields CDR1 MNHNY and CDR2 SVGAGI (reference sequence). CDR3 length: 16 amino acids. V lost 4 bases and J lost 7; bases outside the gene matches: 14. The CDR3 spells CASSFAGTGAFGGYTF. CDR3 nucleotides: TGTGCCAGCAGTTTCGCGGGGACAGGTGCTTTTGGTGGCTACACCTTC.

This clone was counted ten times or more. This chain uses TRBV2 with TRBJ2-7, with D hard to call. This CDR3 comprises 12 residues. Trimming cost V 8 bases and J 3 bases, with 11 bases left between them. Germline V lookup: CDR1 SNHLY, CDR2 FYNNEI. CDR3 nucleotides: TGTGCCAGCCACAGCGACCTCTACGAGCAGTACTTC. Translated, it gives CASHSDLYEQYF.

The chain employs TRBV18 and TRBJ1-1; D perhaps matches TRBD1 (5 bases). Germline loops: CDR1 KGHSH, CDR2 LQKENI. CDR3 size: 15 residues. Trimming took 3 bases from V and 0 from J, leaving 11 bases between them. The DNA of the CDR3 is TGTGCCAGCTCACCGAGACAGCTTATGAACACTGAAGCTTTCTTT. Protein: CASSPRQLMNTEAFF. The full variable domain, rest sourced from reference TRBV18 and TRBJ1-1, is NAGVMQNPRHLVRRRGQEARLRCSPMKGHSHVYWYRQLPEEGLKFMVYLQKENIIDESGMPKERFSAEFPKEGPSILRIQQVVRGDSAAYFCASSPRQLMNTEAFFGQGTRLTVV.

This clone occurred a few times. This chain links TRBV5-1 with TRBJ1-1, with 7 positions matching TRBD1. In germline, CDR1 is SGHRS, CDR2 YFSETQ. CDR3 length equals 14 residues. Trimming took 4 bases from V and 8 from J; bases not matched to a gene: 11. CDR3 nucleotide sequence: TGCGCCAGCAGCCCCCAGAGACAGGGAGAAGAAGCTTTCTTT. It specifies CASSPQRQGEEAFF. Together with reference TRBV5-1 and TRBJ1-1, the CDR3 gives the full variable domain: KAGVTQTPRYLIKTRGQQVTLSCSPISGHRSVSWYQQTPGQGLQFLFEYFSETQRNKGNFPGRFSGRQFSNSRSEMNVSTLELGDSALYLCASSPQRQGEEAFFGQGTRLTVV.

The chain combines TRBV11-2 with TRBJ1-3; no clear D gene. V shed 5 bases and J shed 7 bases, with 9 bases lying between them. This CDR3 comprises 12 residues. Germline V lookup: CDR1 SGHAT, CDR2 FQNNGV. This chain's CDR3 is CASSPFWNTIYF. The CDR3 nucleotides read TGTGCCAGCAGCCCCTTCTGGAACACCATATATTTT.

This clone was detected only a few times. V and J are TRBV7-9 and TRBJ2-1, with D maybe TRBD2 (6 bases). Germline V lookup: CDR1 SEHNR, CDR2 FQNEAQ (reference sequence). The ends were cut back, 3 bases at V and 7 bases at J, with 16 bases in the middle. This CDR3 spans 15 amino acids. The CDR3 nucleotides are TGTGCCAGCAGCTTTCCGGGAGACTGGAAAAATGAGCAGTTCTTC. Translating it yields CASSFPGDWKNEQFF. Using reference TRBV7-9 and TRBJ2-1 for the parts outside the CDR3, the full variable domain is DTGVSQNPRHKITKRGQNVTFRCDPISEHNRLYWYRQTLGQGPEFLTYFQNEAQLEKSRLLSDRFSAERPKGSFSTLEIQRTEQGDSAMYLCASSFPGDWKNEQFFGPGTRLTVL.

The rearrangement links TRBV11-1 to TRBJ2-3; TRBD1 agrees at 8 bases. This CDR3 is built from 14 residues. From germline, CDR1 is SGHAT and CDR2 FQDESV (reference sequence). The ends lost 5 bases at V and 10 bases at J; junction bases unmatched: 11. This CDR3 reads CASSPQGELKAQYF. CDR3 bases: TGTGCCAGCAGCCCACAGGGGGAGCTCAAGGCGCAGTATTTT.

This chain connects TRBV6-4 to TRBJ2-1; maybe TRBD2 (6 bases). V lost 2 bases to trimming and J lost 5 bases, with 28 bases between them. The CDR3 has 20 amino acids. CDR1 and CDR2 from the germline V gene are MRHNA and SNTAGT. This CDR3 is CASSDLRDWLHVGSHNEQFF. CDR3 DNA: TGTGCCAGCAGTGACCTCCGGGACTGGCTGCATGTAGGTTCTCACAATGAGCAGTTCTTC.

V gene TRBV2 combines with J gene TRBJ1-2; the D gene is possibly TRBD1 (5 bases). Trimming left V 7 bases short and J 0 bases short, with 12 bases between. The CDR3 contains 14 residues. Per the germline V gene, CDR1 is SNHLY and CDR2 is FYNNEI. DNA of the CDR3: TGTGCCAGCACCCAAGTAGGGGCTAACTATGGCTACACCTTC. Amino acids: CASTQVGANYGYTF.

This clone was seen many times. The chain couples TRBV9 to TRBJ2-7; a possible D gene is TRBD1 (6 bases). This CDR3 region has 15 residues. V was shortened by 0 bases and J by 0 bases, with 10 bases between the two germline ends. Germline V gene data show CDR1 as SGDLS and CDR2 as YYNGEE. As DNA, the CDR3 is TGTGCCAGCAGCGTAGCCTGGGACAACTCCTACGAGCAGTACTTC. Its translation: CASSVAWDNSYEQYF.

This rearrangement joins TRBV19 to TRBJ2-1; the match to TRBD2 covers 9 bases. Germline-derived CDR1 and CDR2 are LNHDA and SQIVND (reference sequence). The CDR3 has 17 residues. V gave up 1 base and J gave up 2 bases; unmatched junction bases: 6. CDR3: CASSIGASGKTYNEQFF. DNA of the CDR3: TGTGCCAGTAGTATAGGCGCTAGCGGGAAAACCTACAATGAGCAGTTCTTC. The whole variable domain, filled in from reference TRBV19 and TRBJ2-1, reads DGGITQSPKYLFRKEGQNVTLSCEQNLNHDAMYWYRQDPGQGLRLIYYSQIVNDFQKGDIAEGYSVSREKKESFPLTVTSAQKNPTAFYLCASSIGASGKTYNEQFFGPGTRLTVL.

This chain links TRBV21-1 with TRBJ2-7; the table's D gene call, TRBD2, was not cross checked with the DNA. TRBV21-1 is listed as a pseudogene. The CDR3 totals 16 residues. This chain's CDR3 is CASSKVGGTEGYEQYF. Here the CDR3 DNA reads TGTGCCAGCAGCAAAGTAGGCGGGACCGAAGGCTACGAGCAGTACTTC.

The chain couples TRBV2 to TRBJ2-4, with D unclear. CDR1 is SNHLY, CDR2 FYNNEI, per germline. The ends were cut back, 3 bases at V and 2 bases at J, with 8 bases in the middle. This CDR3 is 14 amino acids long. CDR3 in amino acids: CASSEGHTKNIQYF. DNA for the CDR3: TGTGCCAGCAGTGAGGGCCATACCAAAAACATTCAGTACTTC.

The V and J genes are TRBV28 and TRBJ2-1; TRBD2 is a possible D gene (6 bases). The length of the CDR3 is 13 residues. Germline CDR1 reads MDHEN; CDR2 reads SYDVKM. Trimming took off 7 bases at V and 7 bases at J, with 14 bases between the two ends. The CDR3 loop reads CASIRPGGNEQFF. CDR3 sequence (DNA): TGTGCCAGCATTAGACCTGGAGGGAATGAGCAGTTCTTC.

This chain connects TRBV6-1 to TRBJ2-2; tentative D call: TRBD2 (5 bases). This CDR3 spans 15 amino acids. V lost 6 bases and J 4 bases, leaving 15 bases between the germline ends. Germline lookup yields CDR1 MNHNS and CDR2 SASEGT. CDR3 nucleotide sequence: TGTGCCAGCAGAAGGGAGAGTCAGATCACCGGGGAGCTGTTTTTT. As protein: CASRRESQITGELFF.

The chain has TRBV6-5 and TRBJ1-5; 10 bases are a match to TRBD1. The CDR3 is 14 amino acids. Trimming took 7 bases from V and 6 from J; bases not matched to a gene: 6. CDR1 and CDR2 (germline): MNHEY, SVGAGI. CDR3 in DNA: TGTGCCAGCACTCCCGGGACAGGGGTTCAGCCCCAGCATTTT. Translating it yields CASTPGTGVQPQHF.

The V call is TRBV4-1, the J call TRBJ1-2, with a possible D match to TRBD1 (6 bases). This CDR3 comprises 17 residues. Trimming removed 0 bases from V and 8 bases from J, with 22 bases in between. CDR1 and CDR2 from the germline V gene are MGHRA and YSYEKL. CDR3 sequence: CASSQDGAGEILGGYTF. The CDR3 bases are TGCGCCAGCAGCCAAGATGGGGCAGGGGAAATATTGGGCGGCTACACCTTC.

Note on this clone: Relative to the germline gene, one junction end is altered; a read error may explain this. The genes are TRBV5-6 and TRBJ2-7, with a tentative D call TRBD1 (6 bases). The CDR3 runs to 12 residues. Germline-derived CDR1 and CDR2 are SGHDT and YYEEEE. CDR3 DNA sequence: TGTGCCAGCAGCTTGGGTGGGGGCGTACTGAACTTC. Translation: CASSLGGGVLNF. Full variable domain (remainder filled in from reference TRBV5-6 and TRBJ2-7): DAGVTQSPTHLIKTRGQQVTLRCSPKSGHDTVSWYQQALGQGPQFIFQYYEEEERQRGNFPDRFSGHQFPNYSSELNVNALLLGDSALYLCASSLGGGVLNFGPGTRLTVT.

J is TRBJ2-2 and V is TRBV5-1; 10 bases map to TRBD1. Germline CDR1 and CDR2: SGHRS and YFSETQ. The CDR3 covers 15 residues. The ends lost 7 bases at V and 3 bases at J; junction bases unmatched: 6. The CDR3 loop is CASRQGAVDTGELFF. CDR3 coding DNA: TGCGCCAGCCGACAGGGGGCTGTGGACACCGGGGAGCTGTTTTTT.

This chain joins TRBV10-3 and TRBJ2-6, with 7 positions matching TRBD1. This CDR3 is 15 amino acids long. V lost 6 bases, J lost 0 bases, and 2 bases stayed unmatched. Looked up from germline, CDR1 is ENHRY and CDR2 is SYGVKD. As DNA, the CDR3 is TGTGCCATCAGGGGACAGCCCTCTGGGGCCAACGTCCTGACTTTC. It yields the protein CAIRGQPSGANVLTF.